The 22 T cell receptor beta chains below come from one sample, sequenced in a study of T cell clusters in autoimmune cytopenias. About 37,500 genome equivalents of blood DNA were amplified for TRB. One tube held mixed TRB-A and TRB-B primer pools for touch-down PCR. No DNA is given; TCRdb re-called the multiplex PCR reads and lists each CDR3 protein once. Listed are roughly 7,000 distinct CDR3 sequences; roughly 18% falls within the top ten. The same data also contributed to another study, on T cell repertoires in aging, cancer and after chemotherapy.

The sequencing input was peripheral blood. These receptors originate from a human donor in good health.

The rearrangement joins TRBV6-2 or TRBV6-3 to TRBJ1-1. This CDR3 comprises 13 residues. Germline V CDR1 and CDR2: MNHEY, SVGEGT. CDR3 sequence: CASSFGKRRQAFF.

Judged by frequency, this clonotype is medium-sized. The genes are TRBV6-1 and TRBJ1-5. The germline CDR1 and CDR2 sequences are MNHNS and SASEGT. This CDR3 contains 13 residues. The CDR3 reads CASSEIDLQPQHF.

V and J are TRBV18 and TRBJ2-3; the TCRdb D gene call, TRBD1, has no DNA to confirm it. The germline V gene has CDR1 KGHSH and CDR2 LQKENI. The CDR3 totals 15 residues. The CDR3 is CASSPPRGGEDTQYF.

This clonotype registers medium-sized by frequency. The chain combines TRBV29-1 with TRBJ2-1; no DNA is available, so the TRBD2 call from TCRdb remains unchecked. Germline assignment: CDR1 SQVTM and CDR2 ANQGSEA. The CDR3 has 13 amino acids. The CDR3 spells CSDQAGGSPEQFF.

The rearrangement links TRBV24-1 to TRBJ1-1; TCRdb returns TRBD1, unconfirmable since there is no DNA. The CDR3 covers 12 residues. Germline assignment: CDR1 KGHDR and CDR2 SFDVKD. The CDR3 loop reads CATRGTNTEAFF.

This clonotype counts as medium-sized (0.01 to 0.1%) by frequency. The CDR3 loop reads CASSPGQGAREQYF. The rearrangement uses TRBV5-6 and TRBJ2-7; TCRdb proposes TRBD1, but this gene call is untestable without DNA. The CDR3 length is 14 residues. From germline, CDR1 is SGHDT and CDR2 YYEEEE.

Its frequency marks this clonotype as medium-sized. The V call is TRBV6-1, the J call TRBJ2-5; there is no DNA to check the TCRdb D call of TRBD1. There are 17 residues in the CDR3. Looked up from germline, CDR1 is MNHNS and CDR2 is SASEGT. CDR3 in amino acids: CASSEALRGLGVETQYF.

This CDR3 is CSAISDPGPQYF. V usage is TRBV20-1 and J usage is TRBJ2-5. The V gene's germline CDR1 is DFQATT and CDR2 SNEGSKA (reference sequence). This CDR3 has 12 residues.

This clonotype ranks as medium-sized in terms of frequency. This sequence joins TRBV6-5 and TRBJ1-6. Germline CDR1 and CDR2: MNHEY and SVGAGI. This CDR3 spans 15 amino acids. CDR3 in amino acids: CASSYDNSYNSPLHF.

The chain links TRBV5-6 to TRBJ1-2; TCRdb calls TRBD1, which cannot be checked without DNA. The CDR3 spans 15 residues. CDR1 is SGHDT and CDR2 is YYEEEE in the germline V gene. CDR3 sequence: CASSLEGQGAGGYTF.

This clonotype is identified as medium-sized from frequency. The chain has TRBV6-2 or TRBV6-3 and TRBJ2-6. Per germline, CDR1 MNHEY and CDR2 SVGEGT. The CDR3 loop spans 15 amino acids. CDR3 amino acids: CASFLHPRGANVLTF.

The V and J genes are TRBV6-6 and TRBJ1-1. The V gene's germline CDR1 is MNHNY and CDR2 SVGAGI (reference sequence). The CDR3 spans 16 residues. The CDR3 is CASSYGDSQQHTEAFF.

V is TRBV5-5 and J is TRBJ2-3. From germline, CDR1 is SGHKS and CDR2 YYEKEE (reference sequence). This CDR3 spans 16 amino acids. The CDR3 loop reads CASSLSGMGLTDTQYF. Together with reference TRBV5-5 and TRBJ2-3, the CDR3 gives the full variable domain: DAGVTQSPTHLIKTRGQQVTLRCSPISGHKSVSWYQQVLGQGPQFIFQYYEKEERGRGNFPDRFSARQFPNYSSELNVNALLLGDSALYLCASSLSGMGLTDTQYFGPGTRLTVL.

Judged by frequency, this clonotype is medium-sized. This sequence joins TRBV12-3 or TRBV12-4 and TRBJ2-6; TCRdb names TRBD1, which stays unverified in the absence of DNA. This CDR3 spans 16 amino acids. The CDR3 protein is CASSSRGLWRANVLTF.

This rearrangement joins TRBV15 to TRBJ2-2; TCRdb calls TRBD2, which cannot be checked without DNA. Germline V gene sequence: CDR1 LNHNV, CDR2 YYDKDF (reference sequence). This CDR3 is 18 amino acids long. CDR3: CATSRDLPGEGNTGELFF.

V usage is TRBV5-4 and J usage is TRBJ2-7; TCRdb designates TRBD1, a call that cannot be tested without DNA. Germline V lookup: CDR1 SGHNT, CDR2 YYREEE (reference sequence). The CDR3 runs 14 residues. CDR3 sequence: CASSLPGTGVEQYF.

According to its frequency, this clonotype is medium-sized. V and J are TRBV29-1 and TRBJ2-5; TCRdb proposes TRBD1, but this gene call is untestable without DNA. The germline gives CDR1 SQVTM, CDR2 ANQGSEA. This CDR3 is 12 amino acids long. The CDR3 sequence: CSVVGGGETQYF.

The chain combines TRBV20-1 with TRBJ1-2; the TCRdb call, TRBD1, lacks DNA for checking. CDR1 is DFQATT and CDR2 is SNEGSKA in the germline V gene (reference sequence). The CDR3 runs 12 residues. The CDR3 sequence: CSVPEGQYGYTF.

This rearrangement joins TRBV20-1 to TRBJ2-2; the D call from TCRdb, TRBD1, cannot be confirmed without DNA. The CDR3 consists of 14 residues. Germline CDR1 reads DFQATT; CDR2 reads SNEGSKA (reference sequence). The CDR3 sequence is CSASGGQGVGELFF.

According to its frequency, this clonotype is medium-sized. The chain has TRBV12-3 or TRBV12-4 and TRBJ2-7; TCRdb proposes TRBD2, but this gene call is untestable without DNA. The length of the CDR3 is 13 residues. The CDR3 is CASIGLASQEQYF.

This clonotype registers medium-sized by frequency. The chain links TRBV15 to TRBJ2-5; as DNA is missing, the TRBD1 call by TCRdb cannot be tested. The germline gives CDR1 LNHNV, CDR2 YYDKDF (reference sequence). There are 13 residues in the CDR3. The CDR3 sequence: CATSRTGWETQYF. Full variable domain (outside the CDR3, taken from reference TRBV15 and TRBJ2-5): DAMVIQNPRYQVTQFGKPVTLSCSQTLNHNVMYWYQQKSSQAPKLLFHYYDKDFNNEADTPDNFQSRRPNTSFCFLDIRSPGLGDTAMYLCATSRTGWETQYFGPGTRLLVL.

The chain joins TRBV20-1 to TRBJ1-2. The CDR3 is made up of 11 amino acids. Germline V CDR1 and CDR2: DFQATT, SNEGSKA (reference sequence). CDR3 in amino acids: CSAFLRNGYTF.